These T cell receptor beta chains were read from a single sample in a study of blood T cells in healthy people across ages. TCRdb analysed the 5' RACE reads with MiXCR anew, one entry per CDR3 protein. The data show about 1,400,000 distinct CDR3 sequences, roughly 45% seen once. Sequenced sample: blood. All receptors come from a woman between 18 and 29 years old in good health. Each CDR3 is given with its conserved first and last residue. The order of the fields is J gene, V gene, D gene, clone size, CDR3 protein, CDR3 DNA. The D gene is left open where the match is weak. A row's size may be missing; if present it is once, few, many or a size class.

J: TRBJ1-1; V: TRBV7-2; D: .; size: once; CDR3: CASSRVGGNTEAFF; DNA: TGTGCCAGCAGCCGAGTCGGGGGGAACACTGAAGCTTTCTTT
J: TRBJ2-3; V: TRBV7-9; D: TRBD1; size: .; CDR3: CASSRRGQDTQYF; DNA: TGTGCCAGCAGTCGCAGGGGGCAAGATACGCAGTATTTT
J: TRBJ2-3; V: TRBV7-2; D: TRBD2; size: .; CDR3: CASSLVLAGDWYF; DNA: TGTGCCAGCAGCTTAGTACTAGCGGGAGATTGGTATTTT
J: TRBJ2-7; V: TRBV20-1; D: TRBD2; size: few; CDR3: CSATGGGLISLGEQYF; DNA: TGCAGTGCGACGGGCGGGGGTCTAATATCTTTGGGGGAGCAGTACTTC
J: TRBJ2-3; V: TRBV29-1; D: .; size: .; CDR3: CSLIWRRTEGVDTQYF; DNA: TGCAGTCTAATATGGAGAAGGACAGAGGGCGTCGATACGCAGTATTTT
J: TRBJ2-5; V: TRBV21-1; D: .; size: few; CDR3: CASSRDRCCQVAGDETQYF; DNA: TGTGCCAGCAGCAGGGACAGGTGCTGCCAGGTAGCGGGAGATGAGACCCAGTACTTC
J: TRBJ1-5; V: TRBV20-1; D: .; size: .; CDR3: CSASNPFTGQGNQPQHF; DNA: TGCAGTGCTAGTAACCCCTTTACGGGGCAAGGAAATCAGCCCCAGCATTTT
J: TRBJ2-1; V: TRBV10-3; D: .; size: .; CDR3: CATSGTYKEQFF; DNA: TGTGCCACGAGCGGAACCTACAAGGAGCAGTTCTTC
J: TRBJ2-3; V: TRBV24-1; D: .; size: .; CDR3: CVTSDLLGSNTQYF; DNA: TGTGTCACCAGTGATTTGCTCGGGTCGAATACGCAGTATTTT
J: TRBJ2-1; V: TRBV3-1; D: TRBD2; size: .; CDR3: CASSLPGPAGSRQFF; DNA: TGTGCCAGCAGCCTTCCGGGACCAGCGGGATCGAGGCAGTTCTTC
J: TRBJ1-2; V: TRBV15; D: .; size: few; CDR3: CATSGDMPYGYTF; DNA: TGTGCCACCAGCGGGGACATGCCCTATGGCTACACCTTC
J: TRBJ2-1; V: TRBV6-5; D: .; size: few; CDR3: CASSLDSISYNEQFF; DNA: TGTGCCAGCAGTCTCGACTCCATTTCCTACAATGAGCAGTTCTTC
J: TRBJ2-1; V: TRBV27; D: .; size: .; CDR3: CASSLAVEGDEQFF; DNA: TGTGCCAGCAGTTTGGCGGTGGAAGGGGATGAGCAGTTCTTC
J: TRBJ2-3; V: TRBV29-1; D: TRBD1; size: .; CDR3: CSVGTGTVPQYF; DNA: TGCAGCGTTGGGACAGGGACGGTACCGCAGTATTTT
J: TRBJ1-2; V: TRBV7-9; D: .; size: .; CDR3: CASSFRGDGYTF; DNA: TGTGCCAGCAGCTTCCGAGGGGATGGCTACACCTTC
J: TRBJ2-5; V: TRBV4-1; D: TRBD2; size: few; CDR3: CASSFPPAGGPGEQYF; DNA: TGCGCCAGCAGCTTCCCCCCAGCGGGAGGGCCGGGGGAGCAGTACTTC
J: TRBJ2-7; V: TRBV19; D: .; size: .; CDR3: CASSSPNSVSSYEQYF; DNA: TGTGCCAGTAGTAGCCCCAACAGCGTTAGCTCCTACGAGCAGTACTTC
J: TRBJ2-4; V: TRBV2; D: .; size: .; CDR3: CAGTDRTSEQYF; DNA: TGTGCCGGGACCGATCGGACATCTGAGCAGTACTTC
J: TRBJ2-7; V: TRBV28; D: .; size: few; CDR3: CASSPWGDEQYF; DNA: TGTGCCAGCAGTCCCTGGGGGGACGAGCAGTACTTC
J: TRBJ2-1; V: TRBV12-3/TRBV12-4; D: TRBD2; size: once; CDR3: CASSQTSGYTNEQFF; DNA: TGTGCCAGCAGCCAGACTAGCGGGTATACCAATGAGCAGTTCTTC
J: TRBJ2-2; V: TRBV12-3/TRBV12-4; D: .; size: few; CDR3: CASSPGAGELFF; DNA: TGTGCCAGCAGTCCGGGGGCCGGGGAGCTGTTTTTT
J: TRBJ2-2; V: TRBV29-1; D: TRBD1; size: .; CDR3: CSVGRDSRDTGELFF; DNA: TGCAGCGTTGGCCGGGACAGTAGGGACACCGGGGAGCTGTTTTTT
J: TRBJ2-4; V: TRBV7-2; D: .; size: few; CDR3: CASSPKGSGEQYF; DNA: TGTGCCAGCAGCCCCAAAGGGAGTGGTGAGCAGTACTTC
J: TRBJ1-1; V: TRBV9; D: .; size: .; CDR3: CASARRGGTEAFF; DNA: TGTGCCAGCGCTCGTAGGGGAGGCACTGAAGCTTTCTTT
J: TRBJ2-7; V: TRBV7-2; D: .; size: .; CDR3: CASSLGPPNEQYF; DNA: TGTGCCAGCAGCTTAGGTCCACCCAACGAGCAGTACTTC
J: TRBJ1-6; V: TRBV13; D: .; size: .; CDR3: CASRVGLLNALHF; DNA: TGTGCCAGCAGGGTAGGGCTTCTGAATGCCCTCCACTTT
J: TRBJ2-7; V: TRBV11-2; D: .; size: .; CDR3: CAGSLGQALYEQYF; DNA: TGTGCCGGCAGCCTTGGACAAGCCCTCTACGAGCAGTACTTC
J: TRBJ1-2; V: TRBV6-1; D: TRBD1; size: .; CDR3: CASSGQGARGYTF; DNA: TGTGCCAGCAGTGGACAGGGGGCTCGGGGCTACACCTTC
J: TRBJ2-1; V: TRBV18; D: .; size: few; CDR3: CASSPDLQQFF; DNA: TGTGCCAGCTCACCGGACCTCCAACAGTTCTTC
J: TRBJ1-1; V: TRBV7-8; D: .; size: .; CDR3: CASSLRGDEAFF; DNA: TGTGCCAGCAGCCTACGGGGAGATGAAGCTTTCTTT
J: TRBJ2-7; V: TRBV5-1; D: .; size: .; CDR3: CASSWGDPRSYEQYF; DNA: TGCGCCAGCAGCTGGGGGGACCCACGCTCCTACGAGCAGTACTTC
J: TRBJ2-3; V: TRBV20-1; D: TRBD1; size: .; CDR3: CSADRDRDTDTQYF; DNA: TGCAGTGCTGACCGGGACAGGGATACAGATACGCAGTATTTT
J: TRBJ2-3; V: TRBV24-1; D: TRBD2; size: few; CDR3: CATSGGTTDTQYF; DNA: TGTGCCACCTCGGGAGGTACAACAGATACGCAGTATTTT
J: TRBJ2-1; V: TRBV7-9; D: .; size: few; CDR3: CASSFPGYNEQFF; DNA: TGTGCCAGCAGCTTCCCAGGGTACAATGAGCAGTTCTTC
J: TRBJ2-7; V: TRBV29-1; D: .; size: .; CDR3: CSVELDGRRWEQYF; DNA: TGCAGCGTTGAACTTGATGGCCGTCGATGGGAGCAGTACTTC
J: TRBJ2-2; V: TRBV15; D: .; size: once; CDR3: CALGRDRGTGELFF; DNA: TGTGCCTTGGGGCGGGACCGAGGCACCGGGGAGCTGTTTTTT
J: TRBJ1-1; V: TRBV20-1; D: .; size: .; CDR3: CSASVLWSGSEAFF; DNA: TGCAGTGCTAGTGTACTCTGGTCAGGGAGTGAAGCTTTCTTT
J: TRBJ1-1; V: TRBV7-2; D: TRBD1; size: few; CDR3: CASSFPGTANTEAFF; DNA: TGTGCCAGCAGCTTTCCCGGGACAGCGAACACTGAAGCTTTCTTT
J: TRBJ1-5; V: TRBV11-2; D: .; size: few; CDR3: CASPTGSSYSNQPQHF; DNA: TGTGCCAGCCCCACCGGCAGCTCCTATAGCAATCAGCCCCAGCATTTT
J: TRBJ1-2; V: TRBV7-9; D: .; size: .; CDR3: CASSPQANYGYTF; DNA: TGTGCCAGCAGCCCACAGGCCAACTATGGCTACACCTTC
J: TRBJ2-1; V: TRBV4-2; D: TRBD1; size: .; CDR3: CASSQEGQGSYSEQFF; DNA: TGTGCCAGCAGCCAAGAGGGACAGGGATCCTACAGTGAGCAGTTCTTC
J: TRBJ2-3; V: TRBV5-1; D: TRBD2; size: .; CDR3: CASSLLLAGGADTQYF; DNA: TGCGCCAGCAGCCTCTTACTAGCGGGAGGGGCGGATACGCAGTATTTT
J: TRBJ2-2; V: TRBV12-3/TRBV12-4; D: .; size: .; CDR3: CASRSGLGGGQNTGELFF; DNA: TGTGCCAGCAGATCCGGTCTGGGAGGGGGGCAGAACACCGGGGAGCTGTTTTTT
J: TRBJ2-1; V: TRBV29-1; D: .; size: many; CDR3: CSVGGGVGHNEQFF; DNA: TGCAGCGTTGGAGGCGGGGTCGGACACAATGAGCAGTTCTTC
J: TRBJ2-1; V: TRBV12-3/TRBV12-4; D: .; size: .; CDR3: CASSLGASHNEQFF; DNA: TGTGCCAGCAGTTTAGGGGCCAGTCACAATGAGCAGTTCTTC
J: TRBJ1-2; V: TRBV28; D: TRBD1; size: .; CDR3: CASSSGTGVLGYTF; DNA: TGTGCCAGCAGCTCAGGGACAGGGGTTTTAGGCTACACCTTC